The TCR beta chain under discussion was sequenced for a study of T cells after yellow fever vaccination. MiXCR, run by TCRdb on the 5' RACE reads, gives a single entry per CDR3 protein. The table lists around 13,000 distinct CDR3 sequences, 4.5% to 6% of them singletons. This clonotype was detected many times. The input for sequencing was PBMCs, either bulk or a sorted T-cell subset (CD4+, CD8+, memory, or dextramer-sorted; not recorded which), taken 45 days after the yellow fever booster vaccination. The receptor was isolated from a man aged 25-40 years who received the YFV17D yellow fever vaccine.

CDR3 in amino acids: CSARGTSYEQYF. Here the CDR3 DNA reads TGCAGTGCTAGAGGGACGTCCTACGAGCAGTACTTC. The chain uses TRBV20-1 and TRBJ2-7, with D hard to call. Germline CDR1 reads DFQATT; CDR2 reads SNEGSKA (reference sequence). The CDR3 has 12 amino acids. The ends were cut back, 1 base at V and 1 base at J, with 5 bases in the middle.